These T cell receptor beta chains were read from a single sample in a study of neurological immune-mediated disorders. A single record per CDR3 protein comes from TCRdb applying MiXCR to the 5' RACE reads. The table includes about 55,000 distinct CDR3 sequences, roughly 4.3% detected once. What was sequenced was PBMCs. These receptors were collected from a man over 45 with multiple sclerosis. CDR3s include the opening cysteine and the closing phenylalanine or tryptophan. D genes are given only for firm matches. Size is omitted from some rows. Given values are once, few, many or a class for expanded clones.

D gene: .; clone size: few; V gene: TRBV7-8; J gene: TRBJ1-5; CDR3 DNA: TGTGCCAGCAGCACAACCAATCAGCCCCAGCATTTT; CDR3 protein: CASSTTNQPQHF
D gene: .; clone size: many; V gene: TRBV28; J gene: TRBJ2-3; CDR3 DNA: TGTGCCAGCGGCACAGATACGCAGTATTTT; CDR3 protein: CASGTDTQYF
D gene: TRBD1; clone size: many; V gene: TRBV5-1; J gene: TRBJ1-3; CDR3 DNA: TGCGCCAGCAGCACCCGGACAGGGTTTGGAAACACCATATATTTT; CDR3 protein: CASSTRTGFGNTIYF
D gene: TRBD1; clone size: many; V gene: TRBV12-3/TRBV12-4; J gene: TRBJ2-3; CDR3 DNA: TGTGCCAGCAGTACGTCCGACAGGGAGACAGATACGCAGTATTTT; CDR3 protein: CASSTSDRETDTQYF
D gene: .; clone size: many; V gene: TRBV4-1; J gene: TRBJ2-7; CDR3 DNA: TGCGCCAGCAGCCAAGATCCTCGACGGGACCCGACAAAATGCGAGCAGTACTTC; CDR3 protein: CASSQDPRRDPTKCEQYF
D gene: .; clone size: many; V gene: TRBV24-1; J gene: TRBJ1-5; CDR3 DNA: TGTGCCACCAGCGACAGGACTTTTAATCAGCCCCAGCATTTT; CDR3 protein: CATSDRTFNQPQHF
D gene: TRBD1; clone size: many; V gene: TRBV7-9; J gene: TRBJ1-5; CDR3 DNA: TGTGCCAGCAGCTTAGCGACAGGGGAAAAGGATCAGCCCCAGCATTTT; CDR3 protein: CASSLATGEKDQPQHF
D gene: .; clone size: many; V gene: TRBV7-9; J gene: TRBJ1-2; CDR3 DNA: TGTGCCAGCAGCTTAGGGGAGACTAACTATGGCTACACCTTC; CDR3 protein: CASSLGETNYGYTF
D gene: .; clone size: many; V gene: TRBV10-3; J gene: TRBJ1-4; CDR3 DNA: TGTGCCACCCGGGGTCAAAATGAAAAACTGTTTTTT; CDR3 protein: CATRGQNEKLFF
D gene: TRBD2; clone size: many; V gene: TRBV20-1; J gene: TRBJ2-1; CDR3 DNA: TGCAGTGCTGCGATAGCGGGAGGGTCCTACAATGAGCAGTTCTTC; CDR3 protein: CSAAIAGGSYNEQFF
D gene: TRBD1; clone size: many; V gene: TRBV6-5; J gene: TRBJ2-7; CDR3 DNA: TGTGCCAGCAGGAAACAGGGGGCACAGGGGGAGCAGTACTTC; CDR3 protein: CASRKQGAQGEQYF
D gene: .; clone size: many; V gene: TRBV27; J gene: TRBJ2-2; CDR3 DNA: TGTGCCAGCAGTTTACTCTCTGGAGACATCTTAAACACCGGGGAGCTGTTTTTT; CDR3 protein: CASSLLSGDILNTGELFF
D gene: .; clone size: many; V gene: TRBV3-1; J gene: TRBJ2-2; CDR3 DNA: TGTGCCAGCAGCCAAGATCTCCCTACCGGGGAGCTGTTTTTT; CDR3 protein: CASSQDLPTGELFF
D gene: .; clone size: many; V gene: TRBV7-6; J gene: TRBJ1-5; CDR3 DNA: TGTGCCAGCAGAAGGAGTCGGGATCAGCCCCAGCATTTT; CDR3 protein: CASRRSRDQPQHF
D gene: .; clone size: many; V gene: TRBV4-1; J gene: TRBJ2-5; CDR3 DNA: TGCGCCAGCAGCCAAGGGTTCCAAGAGACCCAGTACTTC; CDR3 protein: CASSQGFQETQYF
D gene: TRBD1; clone size: few; V gene: TRBV28; J gene: TRBJ1-6; CDR3 DNA: TGTGCCAGCAGTTTTGGGACAGGCCGATCACCCCTCAACTTT; CDR3 protein: CASSFGTGRSPLNF
D gene: .; clone size: many; V gene: TRBV5-6; J gene: TRBJ2-7; CDR3 DNA: TGTGCCAGCAGCTCAGGGACATCGGACTACGAGCAGTACTTC; CDR3 protein: CASSSGTSDYEQYF
D gene: TRBD1; clone size: many; V gene: TRBV5-6; J gene: TRBJ1-2; CDR3 DNA: TGTGCCAGCAGCCCCGGGACAGGGGGTTCTTGGCATGGCTACACCTTC; CDR3 protein: CASSPGTGGSWHGYTF
D gene: TRBD2; clone size: few; V gene: TRBV4-1; J gene: TRBJ2-7; CDR3 DNA: TGCGCCAGCAGCCAAGTAGCGGGGGGGCCTAGCTCCTACGAGCAGTACTTC; CDR3 protein: CASSQVAGGPSSYEQYF
D gene: TRBD2; clone size: many; V gene: TRBV9; J gene: TRBJ2-2; CDR3 DNA: TGTGCCAACAGCCCAACGGGGGGGGCCTCCACCGGGGAGCTGTTTTTT; CDR3 protein: CANSPTGGASTGELFF
D gene: TRBD1; clone size: many; V gene: TRBV25-1; J gene: TRBJ1-4; CDR3 DNA: TGTGCCAGCAGCCTCGGGACAGGGAAGGAAAAACTGTTTTTT; CDR3 protein: CASSLGTGKEKLFF
D gene: .; clone size: many; V gene: TRBV7-9; J gene: TRBJ1-5; CDR3 DNA: TGTGCCAGCAGCCCCCTCGGGGGGGGTCAGCCCCAGCATTTT; CDR3 protein: CASSPLGGGQPQHF
D gene: .; clone size: many; V gene: TRBV15; J gene: TRBJ1-2; CDR3 DNA: TGTGCCACTTCCGCGTTACCTGGCTATGGCTACACCTTC; CDR3 protein: CATSALPGYGYTF
D gene: .; clone size: many; V gene: TRBV5-6; J gene: TRBJ1-6; CDR3 DNA: TGTGCCAGCTACGTGCGGGGGTCACCCCTCCACTTT; CDR3 protein: CASYVRGSPLHF
D gene: TRBD2; clone size: many; V gene: TRBV5-1; J gene: TRBJ2-7; CDR3 DNA: TGCGCCAGCAGCTTGGCCCAACTAGCGGGACCATACGAGCAGTACTTC; CDR3 protein: CASSLAQLAGPYEQYF
D gene: .; clone size: many; V gene: TRBV7-9; J gene: TRBJ2-3; CDR3 DNA: TGTGCCAGCAGCTCAGCGGGTACTAGCACAGATACGCAGTATTTT; CDR3 protein: CASSSAGTSTDTQYF
D gene: .; clone size: few; V gene: TRBV4-1; J gene: TRBJ1-1; CDR3 DNA: TGCGCCAGCAGCCAAGTGAGGAGAGGGGCCGAAGCTTTCTTT; CDR3 protein: CASSQVRRGAEAFF
D gene: .; clone size: few; V gene: TRBV20-1; J gene: TRBJ2-2; CDR3 DNA: TGCAGTGCCCCCGGGGCCGGGGAGCTGTTTTTT; CDR3 protein: CSAPGAGELFF
D gene: .; clone size: many; V gene: TRBV4-1; J gene: TRBJ1-2; CDR3 DNA: TGCGCCAGCAGCCAAGTGTTCAGGGACTATGGCTACACCTTC; CDR3 protein: CASSQVFRDYGYTF
D gene: TRBD1; clone size: .; V gene: TRBV20-1; J gene: TRBJ2-7; CDR3 DNA: TGCAGTGCTGGCCCTTATGGACAGGGAACCTACGAGCAGTACTTC; CDR3 protein: CSAGPYGQGTYEQYF
D gene: TRBD2; clone size: many; V gene: TRBV5-1; J gene: TRBJ2-7; CDR3 DNA: TGCGCCAGCTCTCCGGGCAGCGGGAGGTTGGACGAGCAGTACTTC; CDR3 protein: CASSPGSGRLDEQYF
D gene: .; clone size: many; V gene: TRBV21-1; J gene: TRBJ2-7; CDR3 DNA: TGTGGCCCCAGAGGAGCAGGTAGGACAAGCTCCTACGAGCAGTACTTC; CDR3 protein: CGPRGAGRTSSYEQYF
D gene: TRBD2; clone size: .; V gene: TRBV5-1; J gene: TRBJ2-3; CDR3 DNA: TGCGCCAGCACCCCGCCTAGCGGGTCTAGCACAGATACGCAGTATTTT; CDR3 protein: CASTPPSGSSTDTQYF
D gene: TRBD1; clone size: .; V gene: TRBV28; J gene: TRBJ1-1; CDR3 DNA: TGTGCCAGCAGAAACGGGACAGGGACCTACACTGAAGCTTTCTTT; CDR3 protein: CASRNGTGTYTEAFF
D gene: .; clone size: many; V gene: TRBV4-1; J gene: TRBJ1-5; CDR3 DNA: TGCGCCAGCAGCCAGTACGGGGACGGAGCTACACAGCCCCAGCATTTT; CDR3 protein: CASSQYGDGATQPQHF
D gene: .; clone size: many; V gene: TRBV28; J gene: TRBJ2-7; CDR3 DNA: TGTGCCAGCAGTTTCGGGATTTACGAGCAGTACTTC; CDR3 protein: CASSFGIYEQYF
D gene: TRBD2; clone size: .; V gene: TRBV5-1; J gene: TRBJ2-1; CDR3 DNA: TGCGCCAGCAGCTTGTTCGGACTAGTAAATGAGCAGTTCTTC; CDR3 protein: CASSLFGLVNEQFF
D gene: .; clone size: many; V gene: TRBV5-1; J gene: TRBJ2-2; CDR3 DNA: TGCGCCAGCAGCTTTCTGGGTGCGGAGCTGTTTTTT; CDR3 protein: CASSFLGAELFF
D gene: .; clone size: .; V gene: TRBV25-1; J gene: TRBJ2-1; CDR3 DNA: TGTGCCAGCAGTGAACCCCTTTCGGGGAATGAGCAGTTCTTC; CDR3 protein: CASSEPLSGNEQFF
D gene: .; clone size: many; V gene: TRBV6-6; J gene: TRBJ1-5; CDR3 DNA: TGTGCCAGCAGGACGGGCTCCCAACTCGGTGGTATCAATCAGCCCCAGCATTTT; CDR3 protein: CASRTGSQLGGINQPQHF